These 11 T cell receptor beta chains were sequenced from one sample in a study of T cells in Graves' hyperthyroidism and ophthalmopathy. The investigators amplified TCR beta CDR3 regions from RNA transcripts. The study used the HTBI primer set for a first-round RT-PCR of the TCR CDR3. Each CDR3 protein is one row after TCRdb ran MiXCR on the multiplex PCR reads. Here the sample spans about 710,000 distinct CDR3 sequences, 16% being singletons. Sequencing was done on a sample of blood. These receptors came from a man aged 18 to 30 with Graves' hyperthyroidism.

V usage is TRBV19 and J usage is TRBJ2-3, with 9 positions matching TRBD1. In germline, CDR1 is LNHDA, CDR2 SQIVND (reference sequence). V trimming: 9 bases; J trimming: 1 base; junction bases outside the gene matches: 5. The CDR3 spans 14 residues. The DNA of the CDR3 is TGTGCCAGCAACAGGGGGCAAGGCACAGATACGCAGTATTTT. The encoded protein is CASNRGQGTDTQYF.

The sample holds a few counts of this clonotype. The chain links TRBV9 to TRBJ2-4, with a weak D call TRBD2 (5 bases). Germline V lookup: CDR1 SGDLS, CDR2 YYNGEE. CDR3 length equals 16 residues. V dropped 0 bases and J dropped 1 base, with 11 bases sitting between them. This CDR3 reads CASSVGRLGAKNIQYF. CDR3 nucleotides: TGTGCCAGCAGCGTAGGGAGGTTGGGGGCCAAAAACATTCAGTACTTC.

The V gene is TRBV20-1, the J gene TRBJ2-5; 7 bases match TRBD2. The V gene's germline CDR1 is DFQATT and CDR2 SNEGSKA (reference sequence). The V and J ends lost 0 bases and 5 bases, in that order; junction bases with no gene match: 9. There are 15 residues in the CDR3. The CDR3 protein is CSAREPSGLEETQYF. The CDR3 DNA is TGCAGTGCTAGAGAGCCTAGCGGCCTAGAGGAGACCCAGTACTTC.

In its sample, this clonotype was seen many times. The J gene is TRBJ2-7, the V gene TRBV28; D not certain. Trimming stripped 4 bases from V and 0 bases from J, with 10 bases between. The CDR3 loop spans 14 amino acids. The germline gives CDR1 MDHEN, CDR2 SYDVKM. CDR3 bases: TGTGCCAGCAGTTCGGGCGGCCGCTCCTACGAGCAGTACTTC. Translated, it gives CASSSGGRSYEQYF.

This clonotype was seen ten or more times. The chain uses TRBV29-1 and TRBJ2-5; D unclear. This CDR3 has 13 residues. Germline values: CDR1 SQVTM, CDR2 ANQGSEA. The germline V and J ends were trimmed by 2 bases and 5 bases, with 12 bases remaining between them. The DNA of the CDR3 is TGCAGCGTTGAAACGGGCCTGCGGGAGACCCAGTACTTC. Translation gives CSVETGLRETQYF.

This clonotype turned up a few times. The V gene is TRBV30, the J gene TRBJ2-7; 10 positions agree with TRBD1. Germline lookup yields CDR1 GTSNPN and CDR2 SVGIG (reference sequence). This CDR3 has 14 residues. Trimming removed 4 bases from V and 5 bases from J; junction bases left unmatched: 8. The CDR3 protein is CAWTSGTGDHEQYF. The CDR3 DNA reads TGTGCCTGGACCTCAGGGACAGGGGACCACGAGCAGTACTTC.

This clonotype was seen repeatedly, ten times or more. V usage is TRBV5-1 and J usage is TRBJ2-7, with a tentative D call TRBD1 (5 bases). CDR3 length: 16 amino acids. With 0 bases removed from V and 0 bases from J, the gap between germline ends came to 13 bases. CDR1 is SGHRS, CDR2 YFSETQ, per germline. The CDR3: CASSLAGQGYSYEQYF. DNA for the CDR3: TGCGCCAGCAGCTTGGCCGGGCAGGGTTACTCCTACGAGCAGTACTTC.

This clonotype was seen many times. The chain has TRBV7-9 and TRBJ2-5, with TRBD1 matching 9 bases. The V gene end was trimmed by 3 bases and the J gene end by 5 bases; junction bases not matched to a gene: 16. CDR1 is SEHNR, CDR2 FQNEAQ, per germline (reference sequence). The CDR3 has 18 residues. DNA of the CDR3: TGTGCCAGCAGCTTCCCCACGGCGATGGACAGGGGCTGGGAGACCCAGTACTTC. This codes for CASSFPTAMDRGWETQYF.

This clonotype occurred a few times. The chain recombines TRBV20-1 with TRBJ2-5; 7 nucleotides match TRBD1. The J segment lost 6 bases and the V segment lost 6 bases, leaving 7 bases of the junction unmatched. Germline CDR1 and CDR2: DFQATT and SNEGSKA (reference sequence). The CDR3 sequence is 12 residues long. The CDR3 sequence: CSAGDSGQTQYF. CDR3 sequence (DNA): TGCAGTGCAGGGGACAGTGGACAGACCCAGTACTTC.

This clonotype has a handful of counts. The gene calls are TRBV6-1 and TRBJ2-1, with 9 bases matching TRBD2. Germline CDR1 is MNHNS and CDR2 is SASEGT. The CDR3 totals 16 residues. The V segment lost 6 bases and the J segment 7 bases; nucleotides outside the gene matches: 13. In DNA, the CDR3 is TGTGCCAGCAGGAACCGTAGGGCGGGAGGGTGGAATGAGCAGTTCTTC. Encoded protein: CASRNRRAGGWNEQFF.

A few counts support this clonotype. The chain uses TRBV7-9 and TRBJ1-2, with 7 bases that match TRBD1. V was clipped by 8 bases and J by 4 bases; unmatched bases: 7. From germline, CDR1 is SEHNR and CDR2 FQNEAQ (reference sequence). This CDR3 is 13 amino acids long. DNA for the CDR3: TGTGCCAGCTCCAGGGGACAGACCTATGGCTACACCTTC. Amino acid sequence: CASSRGQTYGYTF.